This T cell receptor (beta chain) was observed in a study of vaccination and CD4 T cells after COVID-19. About the research overall: Each post-COVID sample was drawn after diagnosis, and the median interval was approximately 100 days (range 35 to 161).

CDR1 MNHNS and CDR2 SASEGT come from the germline V gene. The CDR3 length is 16 residues. V lost 5 bases, J lost 4 bases, and 7 bases stayed unmatched. Specified treatment: roughly 10-day PBMC culture with coronavirus spike peptide pools or control peptides (ViraFEST assay). The Oncomine TCR Beta short-read assay generated sequence data from the DNA of cultured CD4+ T cells. TCRdb used MiXCR to reprocess the PCR reads, holding one entry per CDR3 protein. The table has some 20,000 distinct CDR3 sequences, 43% seen once. Notes on this clonotype: Its antigen is unidentified.

The source of this sequence is a human donor who had recovered from COVID-19. The source material was CD4+ T cells from blood, cultured in vitro, sampled after SARS-CoV-2 vaccination. This chain uses TRBV6-1 with TRBJ2-2; 10 bases line up with TRBD2. The CDR3 coding sequence is TGTGCCAGCAGTCCCTCTAGCGGGAGTATCACCGGGGAGCTGTTTTTT. This translates into CASSPSSGSITGELFF.